This T cell receptor (beta chain) was profiled in a study of spatial heterogeneity in lung cancer. Study-wide points: Mutation tallies in tumors tracked expanded intratumoral alpha and beta TCR counts.

Judged by abundance, this clonotype is medium-sized. Its specificity is not known. Found in a library prepared for alpha chains, this beta chain is an off-target read, and its abundance has little meaning. Trimming left V 2 bases short and J 1 base short, with 11 bases between. The CDR3 runs 15 residues. Via MiXCR, TCRdb re-called the 5' RACE reads, giving one row per CDR3 protein. The repertoire consists of about 11,000 distinct CDR3 sequences, with more than 4% occurring once and the leading ten covering 12%. The time point here: sample taken at primary tumor resection. Sample: lung tumor tissue, taken at surgery. The genes are TRBV12-3 or TRBV12-4 and TRBJ1-2, with a tentative D call TRBD1 (6 bases). The TCR was taken from a male donor with early-stage non-small cell lung cancer. The CDR3 sequence is CASSLSDSLNYGYTF. The CDR3 DNA is TGTGCCAGCAGTTTATCGGACAGCCTTAACTATGGCTACACCTTC.